A single sample gave rise to the 10 T cell receptor beta chains below, sequenced in a study of blood T cell repertoires in COVID-19. Clones were read by immunoSEQ multiplex PCR, and TCRdb kept only the in-frame ones, dropping some. Here the sample spans fewer than 350,000 clones, around 81% being singletons. The material sequenced was peripheral blood. The receptors stem from a woman aged 55-70 years with active or convalescent COVID-19.

The genes are TRBV5-4 and TRBJ2-2; 14 nucleotides agree with TRBD2. Unmatched junction bases numbered 7, after V lost 2 bases and J lost 7 bases. Germline CDR1 and CDR2: SGHNT and YYREEE (reference sequence). The CDR3 covers 17 residues. CDR3 amino acids: CASSLPGLAGGRGELFF. CDR3 DNA sequence: TGTGCCAGCAGCTTACCCGGACTAGCGGGGGGACGCGGGGAGCTGTTTTTT.

This clone was recorded many times. The chain carries TRBV6-5 and TRBJ1-3, with D maybe TRBD1 (6 bases). In germline, CDR1 is MNHEY, CDR2 SVGAGI. The germline V and J ends were trimmed by 2 bases and 0 bases, with 11 bases remaining between them. This CDR3 is 16 amino acids long. The CDR3 here is CASSYVQGYSGNTIYF. Written as DNA, the CDR3 is TGTGCCAGCAGTTACGTCCAGGGGTACTCTGGAAACACCATATATTTT.

The gene calls are TRBV2 and TRBJ2-7; no firm D call. The CDR3 runs 14 residues. Trimming left V 8 bases short and J 6 bases short, with 20 bases between. The germline V gene encodes CDR1 SNHLY and CDR2 FYNNEI. The CDR3 protein is CASHYMGLRLEQYF. CDR3 nucleotide sequence: TGTGCCAGCCATTACATGGGCCTCCGCCTCGAGCAGTACTTC.

This chain connects TRBV5-1 to TRBJ1-4; D is unclear. Germline V CDR1 and CDR2: SGHRS, YFSETQ. V was cut by 3 bases and J by 8 bases, with 11 bases left in between. The CDR3 contains 13 residues. The CDR3 DNA follows: TGCGCCAGCAGCTCCCGGAGGGAGGAAAAACTGTTTTTT. It encodes CASSSRREEKLFF.

The V and J genes are TRBV4-2 and TRBJ1-2; D not certain. Germline loops: CDR1 LGHNA, CDR2 YNFKEQ. With 4 bases removed from V and 4 bases from J, the gap between germline ends came to 10 bases. The CDR3 is made up of 13 amino acids. The CDR3 coding sequence is TGTGCCAGCAGCCCACGCGGGCCCTATGGCTACACCTTC. It is translated as CASSPRGPYGYTF.

The chain is built from TRBV30 and TRBJ1-3; maybe TRBD1 (5 bases). The CDR3 is 15 residues long. Trimming stripped 5 bases from V and 0 bases from J, with 14 bases between. CDR1 GTSNPN and CDR2 SVGIG come from the germline V gene (reference sequence). The CDR3 DNA follows: TGTGCCTGGTCTCGGCTAGGGGTCTCTGGAAACACCATATATTTT. It codes for CAWSRLGVSGNTIYF.

This CDR3 reads CASAHLAETYEQYF. The CDR3 bases are TGTGCCAGCGCGCACTTGGCGGAGACCTACGAGCAGTACTTC. The chain joins TRBV3-1 (or the pseudogene TRBV3-2) to TRBJ2-7; D not resolved. The CDR3 runs 14 residues. Germline V lookup: CDR1 LGHDT, CDR2 YNNKEL (reference sequence). Trimming shortened V by 8 bases and J by 2 bases, and 16 bases separated the two germline ends.

The CDR3 here is CASSVVSQGPTGELFF. As DNA, the CDR3 is TGTGCCAGCAGCGTAGTGTCACAGGGGCCTACCGGGGAGCTGTTTTTT. The chain employs TRBV9 and TRBJ2-2; TRBD1 matches at 7 bases. Germline V gene sequence: CDR1 SGDLS, CDR2 YYNGEE. V lost 0 bases to trimming and J lost 5 bases; unmatched junction nucleotides: 7. CDR3 length equals 16 residues.

The chain couples TRBV19 to TRBJ2-3; D is perhaps TRBD2 (5 bases). Germline CDR1 LNHDA, CDR2 SQIVND (reference sequence). The ends were cut back, 3 bases at V and 4 bases at J, with 14 bases in the middle. There are 15 residues in the CDR3. CDR3 sequence reads: CASSIGAAYADTQYF. The CDR3 DNA follows: TGTGCCAGTAGTATTGGAGCGGCTTATGCAGATACGCAGTATTTT.

The rearrangement uses TRBV6-5 and TRBJ2-7; 9 positions match TRBD1. The CDR3 consists of 14 residues. V was clipped by 4 bases and J by 1 base; unmatched bases: 2. CDR1 and CDR2 (germline): MNHEY, SVGAGI. CDR3 sequence: CASSSGTGSYEQYF. CDR3 bases: TGTGCCAGCAGTTCCGGGACAGGGTCCTACGAGCAGTACTTC.